This T cell receptor beta chain emerged from a study of T cells in Graves' hyperthyroidism and ophthalmopathy. This clonotype was counted many times. Germline loops: CDR1 SNHLY, CDR2 FYNNEI. Trimming pared 6 bases from V and 6 bases from J, leaving 12 bases between. This CDR3 has 12 residues. Recently diagnosed hyperthyroidism of less than 2 months' duration affected patients aged 18 to 65. Patients with uncontrolled infections, other autoimmune diseases, pregnancy or lactation were excluded. TCR beta CDR3 region amplification was performed from RNA transcripts. RT-PCR in the first round (using the HTBI primer set) targeted the TCR CDR3. TCRdb redid the calling of the multiplex PCR reads with MiXCR, one entry per CDR3 protein. The sample comprises 610,000 or so distinct CDR3 sequences, approximately 44% of which are singletons, and around 7.7% rests with the top ten.

The sequenced sample consisted of peripheral blood or thyroid tissue (not recorded which). The rearrangement links TRBV2 to TRBJ2-7; a possible D gene is TRBD2 (5 bases). The sequence was obtained from a woman younger than 35 with Graves' hyperthyroidism. CDR3 sequence: CASRRETGEQYF. In DNA form, the CDR3 reads TGTGCCAGCAGGAGGGAGACGGGCGAGCAGTACTTC.